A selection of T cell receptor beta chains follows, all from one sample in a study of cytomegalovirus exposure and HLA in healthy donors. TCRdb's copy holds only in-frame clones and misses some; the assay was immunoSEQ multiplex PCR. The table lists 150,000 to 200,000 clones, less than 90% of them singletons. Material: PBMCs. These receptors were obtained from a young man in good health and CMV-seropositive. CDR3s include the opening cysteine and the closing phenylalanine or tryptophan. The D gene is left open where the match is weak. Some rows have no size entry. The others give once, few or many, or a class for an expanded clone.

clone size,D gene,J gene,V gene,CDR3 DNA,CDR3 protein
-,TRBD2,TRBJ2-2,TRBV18,TGTGCCAGCTCACCCGCGACTAGCAGCTCCACCGGGGAGCTGTTTTTT,CASSPATSSSTGELFF
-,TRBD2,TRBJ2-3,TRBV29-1,TGCAGCGTGGGGGGGGATACGCAGTATTTT,CSVGGDTQYF
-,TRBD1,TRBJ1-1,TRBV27,TGTGCCAGCAGTTTATCGCCCGGACAGGGGGTCACTGAAGCTTTCTTT,CASSLSPGQGVTEAFF
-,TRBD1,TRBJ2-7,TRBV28,TGTGCCAGCAGTCCCTCGGACAGGTCCTACGAGCAGTACTTC,CASSPSDRSYEQYF
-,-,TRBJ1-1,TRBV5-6,TGTGCCAGCAGCTTGGCCAGGACTGAAGCTTTCTTT,CASSLARTEAFF
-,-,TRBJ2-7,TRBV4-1,TGCGCCAGCAGCCAAGATCAAGCTAGTCCCTACGAGCAGTACTTC,CASSQDQASPYEQYF
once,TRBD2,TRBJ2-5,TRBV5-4,TGTGCCAGCAGCTTGGGCCTAGCGGGGGGGAGTGAGACCCAGTACTTC,CASSLGLAGGSETQYF
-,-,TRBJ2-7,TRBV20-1,TGCAGTGCTAGTCAGGATGAGCAGTACTTC,CSASQDEQYF
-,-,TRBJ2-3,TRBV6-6,TGTGCCAGCAGTCGAGAGAACAGGGATACGCAGTATTTT,CASSRENRDTQYF
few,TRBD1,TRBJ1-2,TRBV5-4,TGTGCCAGCAGCTTGTTGGGACAGGGGAAGGATGGCTACACCTTC,CASSLLGQGKDGYTF
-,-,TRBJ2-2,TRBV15,TGTGCCACCGGGGAGAAAGGGCAGAGCACCGGGGAGCTGTTTTTT,CATGEKGQSTGELFF
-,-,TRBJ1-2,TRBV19,TGTGCCACCGTAACAGTGTTTAACTATGGCTACACCTTC,CATVTVFNYGYTF
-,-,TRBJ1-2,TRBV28,TGTGCCAGCAGTTTACGGTTTAACTATGGCTACACCTTC,CASSLRFNYGYTF
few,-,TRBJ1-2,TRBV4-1,TGCGCCAGCAGTAGCTTAGTAAACTATGGCTACACCTTC,CASSSLVNYGYTF
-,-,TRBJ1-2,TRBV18,TGTGCCAGCTCACCAGAGGGGGACTATGGCTACACCTTC,CASSPEGDYGYTF
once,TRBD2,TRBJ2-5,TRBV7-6,TGTGCCAGCAGCTTTAGCGGGGCGGGCGAGACCCAGTACTTC,CASSFSGAGETQYF
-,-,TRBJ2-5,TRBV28,TGTGCCAGCAGTTATACGGGGTCCCAAGAGACCCAGTACTTC,CASSYTGSQETQYF
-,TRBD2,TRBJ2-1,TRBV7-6,TGTGCCAGCAGCAAACTAGCGGGGGCCGGGAATGAGCAGTTCTTC,CASSKLAGAGNEQFF
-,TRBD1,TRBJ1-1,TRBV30,TGTGCCTGGAGAAATACAGGGGGCCCTCCTGAAGCTTTCTTT,CAWRNTGGPPEAFF
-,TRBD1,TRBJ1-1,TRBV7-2,TGTGCCAGCAGGCGACAGGGGGCGCTGGGTGAAGCTTTCTTT,CASRRQGALGEAFF
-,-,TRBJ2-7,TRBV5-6,TGTGCCAGCAGCTTGCTGGACAGCTCCTACGAGCAGTACTTC,CASSLLDSSYEQYF
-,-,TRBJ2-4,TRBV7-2,TGTGCCAGCAGCTTGGCGGAAGTAAAAAACATTCAGTACTTC,CASSLAEVKNIQYF
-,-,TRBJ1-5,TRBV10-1,TGCGCCACCAGAGGGGGGGACTACAGGGAAGATCAGCCCCAGCATTTT,CATRGGDYREDQPQHF
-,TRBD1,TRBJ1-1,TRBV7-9,TGTGCCAGCAGCTTAGGACAGGGGTCTGAAGCTTTCTTT,CASSLGQGSEAFF
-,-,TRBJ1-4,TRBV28,TGTGCCAGCAGCCCGGGGGCAACTAATGAAAAACTGTTTTTT,CASSPGATNEKLFF
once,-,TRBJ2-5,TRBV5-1,TGCGCCAGCAGCCGGGTAGTGCAGGGGCAAGAGACCCAGTACTTC,CASSRVVQGQETQYF
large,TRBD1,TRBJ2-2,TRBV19,TGTGCCATTTCGACAGGGCGCACCGGGGAGCTGTTTTTT,CAISTGRTGELFF
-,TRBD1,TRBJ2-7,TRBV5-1,TGCGCCAGCAGCTTGGGGGACAGTACTTCCTACGAGCAGTACTTC,CASSLGDSTSYEQYF
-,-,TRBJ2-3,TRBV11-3,TGTGCCAGCAGTATAGGACAGCGGAATACAGATACGCAGTATTTT,CASSIGQRNTDTQYF
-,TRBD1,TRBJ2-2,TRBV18,TGTGCCAGCTCCCCCACAGGGGCCGGCACCGGGGAGCTGTTTTTT,CASSPTGAGTGELFF
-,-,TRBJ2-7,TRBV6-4,TGTGCCAGCAGGCGCCCTTGGGAGCAGTACTTC,CASRRPWEQYF
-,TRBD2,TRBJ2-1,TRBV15,TGTGCCACCAGGAAGCGGGAGGGCTCCTACAATGAGCAGTTCTTC,CATRKREGSYNEQFF
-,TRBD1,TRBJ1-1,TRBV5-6,TGTGCCAGCAAGGTGGACAGGGAAAAAAACACTGAAGCTTTCTTT,CASKVDREKNTEAFF
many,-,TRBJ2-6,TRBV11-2,TGTGCCAGCAGCCAGGAGGGAGGTCTCTCTGGGGCCAACGTCCTGACTTTC,CASSQEGGLSGANVLTF
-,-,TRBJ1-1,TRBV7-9,TGTGCCAGCAGCTTAGACCAATGGCAGGGAGCTTTCTTT,CASSLDQWQGAFF
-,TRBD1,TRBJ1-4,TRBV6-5,TGTGCCAGCCGACAGGGCGGACGGGAAAAACTGTTTTTT,CASRQGGREKLFF
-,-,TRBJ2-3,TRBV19,TGTGCCAGTAGTGGAGCCTTAAACTTGGAAACGCAGTATTTT,CASSGALNLETQYF
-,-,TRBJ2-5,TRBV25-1,TGTGCCAGCAGTGATAGATACGTATCGGAGACCCAGTACTTC,CASSDRYVSETQYF
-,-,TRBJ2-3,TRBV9,TGTGCCAGCAGCAAGTCGGGGGGCACAGATACGCAGTATTTT,CASSKSGGTDTQYF
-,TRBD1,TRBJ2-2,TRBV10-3,TGTGCCATCAGGAGGACAGGGGGCAGCGCCGGGGAGCTGTTTTTT,CAIRRTGGSAGELFF
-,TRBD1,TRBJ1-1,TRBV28,TGTGCCAGCAGTTTTACCGGGACAGCGAACACTGAAGCTTTCTTT,CASSFTGTANTEAFF
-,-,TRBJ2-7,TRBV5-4,TGTGCCAGCAGCTTGAGCCCGGTTTGGCAGGGGATGGGGGAGCAGTACTTC,CASSLSPVWQGMGEQYF
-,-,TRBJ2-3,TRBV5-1,TGCGCCAGCAGCCGTCTCCGAGAGGGAGCGATGGGCACAGATACGCAGTATTTT,CASSRLREGAMGTDTQYF
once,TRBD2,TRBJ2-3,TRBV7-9,TGTGCCAGCAGCTTAGTGCTCTCTGGCGGGGGATATACGCAGTATTTT,CASSLVLSGGGYTQYF
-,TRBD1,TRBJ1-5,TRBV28,TGTGCCAGCAGTTCGGGGACAGGGTTTGGCAATCAGCCCCAGCATTTT,CASSSGTGFGNQPQHF
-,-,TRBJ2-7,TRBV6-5,TGTGCCAGCAGTTACTTTGCGGGACGCCCCTCCGAGCAGTACTTC,CASSYFAGRPSEQYF
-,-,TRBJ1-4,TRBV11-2,TGTGCCAGCAGCTTAAACAGAGCAACTAATGAAAAACTGTTTTTT,CASSLNRATNEKLFF
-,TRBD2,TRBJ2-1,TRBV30,TGTGCCCGGACCCGGGGCGCGGGAGACAATGAGCAGTTCTTC,CARTRGAGDNEQFF
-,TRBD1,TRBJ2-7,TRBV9,TGTGCCAGCAGCCCCCTTAGGGGGCCGTCCTACGAGCAGTACTTC,CASSPLRGPSYEQYF
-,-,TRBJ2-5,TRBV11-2,TGTGCCAGCAGCCTAGAGGGGGACTGGGAAGAGACCCAGTACTTC,CASSLEGDWEETQYF
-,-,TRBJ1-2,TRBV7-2,TGTGCCAGCAGCTTAGGGCAGAACTATGGCTACACCTTC,CASSLGQNYGYTF
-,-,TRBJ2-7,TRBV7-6,TGTGCCAGCAGCTTCCTAGGTGGCACCTACGAGCAGTACTTC,CASSFLGGTYEQYF
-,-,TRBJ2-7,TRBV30,TGTGCCCGGAGCCGGGACATAGGCGACGAGCAGTACTTC,CARSRDIGDEQYF
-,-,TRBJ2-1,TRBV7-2,TGTGCCAGCAGCCGAACCTCTGGACAGCGGCATGAGCAGTTCTTC,CASSRTSGQRHEQFF
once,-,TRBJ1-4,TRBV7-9,TGTGCCAGCAGCTCGTACAAGGGGCGAGCTAATGAAAAACTGTTTTTT,CASSSYKGRANEKLFF
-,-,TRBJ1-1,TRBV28,TGTGCCAGCAGTTTTGGACAGATGAACACTGAAGCTTTCTTT,CASSFGQMNTEAFF
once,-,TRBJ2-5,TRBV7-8,TGTGCCAGCAGCTTTGAGCGGCCCCCGGAGCAAGAGACCCAGTACTTC,CASSFERPPEQETQYF
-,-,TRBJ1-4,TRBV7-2,TGTGCCTGCGGGGCCGGGGGGAATGAAAAACTGTTTTTT,CACGAGGNEKLFF
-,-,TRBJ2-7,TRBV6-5,TGTGCCAGCTTCATGGGAGGCGAGCAGTACTTC,CASFMGGEQYF